The T cell receptor (beta chain) under discussion was sequenced for a study of T cell repertoires in cytomegalovirus infection. Background on the study: Matching HLA type and CMV infection were both indicated by public TCR beta signatures. Study outcomes and limitations: Public TCR beta family frequency separated CMV-and-HLA carriers, including in an independent cohort. Predominance within the ex vivo response was attributable to HLA-C-restricted CMV-specific TCR beta clonotypes.

Looked up from germline, CDR1 is SGHTA and CDR2 is FQGNSA. This CDR3 has 11 residues. Trimming took 2 bases from V and 6 from J, leaving 5 bases between them. One entry per CDR3 protein, called by TCRdb with MiXCR from the reads. The table shows roughly 54,000 distinct CDR3 sequences, with about 30% occurring only once. This clonotype was observed a few times. Its antigen is undetermined. The sequenced sample was PBMCs, sequenced either directly or after in vitro stimulation (not recorded which). This sequence joins TRBV7-2 and TRBJ2-7; D is ambiguous. This receptor was obtained from a human donor in good health (CMV status not recorded). Some clones in this sample may be carry-over from other donors' samples. The CDR3 region has the DNA TGTGCCAGCAGCTTATATGGCGAGCAGTACTTC. This encodes CASSLYGEQYF.